This T cell receptor (beta chain) is from a study of T cell changes during pregnancy in multiple sclerosis. Method: immunoSEQ multiplex PCR; TCRdb's copy keeps in-frame clones and lacks some. The sample records about 20,000 clones, about 88% being singletons. CDR3 size: 16 residues. Unmatched junction bases numbered 8, after V lost 3 bases and J lost 3 bases. Germline V lookup: CDR1 SGDLS, CDR2 YYNGEE. The chain employs TRBV9 and TRBJ1-1; 10 nucleotides align to TRBD1. This receptor was identified in a female donor in good health, enrolled as a control in a pregnancy study. Source: CD8+ T cells from peripheral blood mononuclear cells, taken in the second trimester of pregnancy. The CDR3: CASSEGTGAEYTEAFF. CDR3 nucleotides: TGTGCCAGCAGCGAAGGGACAGGGGCCGAGTACACTGAAGCTTTCTTT.